This T cell receptor beta chain was recorded in a study of cytomegalovirus exposure and HLA in healthy donors. Points from the study as a whole: Analysis performed later found 16,000 or so TCR beta sequences associated with HLA alleles at 0.05 false discovery rate.

Of note for this clone: As yet, its antigen is unknown.

This PCR relied on a set of 60 Vbeta primers and 13 Jbeta primers. Profiling relied on immunoSEQ multiplex PCR, and the TCRdb table lists in-frame clones only, not all of them. The sample has about 65,000 clones, and its top ten clones hold 15% to 20%. The V end was cut by 7 bases, the J end by 5 bases, with 20 bases between. CDR1 and CDR2 from the germline V gene are LNHDA and SQIVND (reference sequence). CDR3 length: 15 amino acids. The sequenced material came from PBMCs. The sequence derives from a boy younger than 18 in good health and CMV-seronegative. The rearrangement joins TRBV19 to TRBJ1-1; a weak D match, TRBD1 (5 bases). The CDR3 here is CASTIGGIGGTEAFF. CDR3 bases: TGTGCCAGTACCATCGGAGGGATCGGGGGGACTGAAGCTTTCTTT.